The clone carrying this T cell receptor (beta chain) came up many times. Time point here: patch test 2, 6 weeks after DPC sensitization. Regarding treatment: therapeutic diphenylcyclopropenone sensitization with weekly scalp DPC. Per the germline V gene, CDR1 is MDHEN and CDR2 is SYDVKM. This CDR3 has 11 residues. The V end lost 5 bases, the J end lost 13 bases, and 14 bases lay between the germline ends. These data belong to a study of human T cells and chemical hapten exposure. Original processing notes: Counting gave a median of about 89,000 TCRs per sample, with values ranging from about 23,224 to 690,600. TCRdb reprocessed the RACE reads with MiXCR, giving one entry per CDR3 protein. These V and J calls originate from TCRdb's pipeline instead of the authors' own analysis. The sample has more than 90,000 distinct CDR3 sequences, over 9.5% seen once; the top ten hold 2.5% to 4%.

This specimen was whole blood, taken in connection with sensitization to the hapten diphenylcyclopropenone (DPC). The TCR sequence derives from a woman in her 40s with alopecia areata. Some clones in this sample may be carry-over from other donors' samples. The rearrangement joins TRBV28 to TRBJ2-5; no reliable D call. The CDR3 here is CASSDTMLTYF. In DNA, the CDR3 is TGTGCCAGCAGTGACACCATGTTGACGTACTTC.